This is a list of T cell receptor beta chains from one sample in a study of shared clonotypes between healthy human individuals. TCRdb's table, derived via immunoSEQ multiplex PCR, lists solely in-frame clones and lacks some. The table has about 1 million clones, around 74% seen once. The sample comprised memory CD4+ T cells sorted from blood. Every receptor here comes from a man in his late teens or twenties in good health. Both conserved end residues are part of each CDR3. The order of the fields is V gene, J gene, clone size, D gene, CDR3 DNA, CDR3 protein. D genes are given only for firm matches. For some rows the clone size is stated as once, few or many, or as a class when expanded; others skip it.

V: TRBV9
J: TRBJ2-7
size: -
D: TRBD1
DNA: TGTGCCAGCAGCGTAGAAGTCGGGACAGGGGCCCACGAGCAGTACTTC
CDR3: CASSVEVGTGAHEQYF

V: TRBV5-1
J: TRBJ1-5
size: -
D: -
DNA: TGCGCCAGCAGCCCAGATAATCCGCGACAGCCCCAGCATTTT
CDR3: CASSPDNPRQPQHF

V: TRBV11-3
J: TRBJ2-1
size: -
D: TRBD2
DNA: TGTGCCAGCAGCGGGGGGGTCGGGAATGAGCAGTTCTTC
CDR3: CASSGGVGNEQFF

V: TRBV2
J: TRBJ2-5
size: -
D: TRBD2
DNA: TGTGCCAGCAGCGATGGGCCTAGCGGGAGGGAATTTGGGACCCAGTACTTC
CDR3: CASSDGPSGREFGTQYF

V: TRBV5-6
J: TRBJ1-5
size: -
D: -
DNA: TGTGCCAGCTCAACGAAAGGACGGTCTAGCAATCAGCCCCAGCATTTT
CDR3: CASSTKGRSSNQPQHF

V: TRBV7-2
J: TRBJ2-3
size: once
D: -
DNA: TGTGCCAGCAGCCGAATGACAGATACGCAGTATTTT
CDR3: CASSRMTDTQYF

V: TRBV7-9
J: TRBJ2-3
size: -
D: TRBD2
DNA: TGTGCCAGCAGCATAGGAGCGGGAGGGCCTCTGGATACGCAGTATTTT
CDR3: CASSIGAGGPLDTQYF

V: TRBV18
J: TRBJ1-1
size: -
D: -
DNA: TGTGCCAGCTCACCACGGGAGAACGCTGAAGCTTTCTTT
CDR3: CASSPRENAEAFF

V: TRBV11-2
J: TRBJ2-2
size: few
D: TRBD1
DNA: TGTGCCAGCAGCCCCGGCCAGGGGGCGTTCGGCGGGGAGCTGTTTTTT
CDR3: CASSPGQGAFGGELFF

V: TRBV5-1
J: TRBJ2-3
size: -
D: TRBD2
DNA: TGCGCCAGCAGCTTGGCGGGGACTAGCGGGGTCACAGATACGCAGTATTTT
CDR3: CASSLAGTSGVTDTQYF

V: TRBV5-1
J: TRBJ2-3
size: -
D: -
DNA: TGCGCCAGCAGCTTGAACAGCCTTTCCACAGATACGCAGTATTTT
CDR3: CASSLNSLSTDTQYF

V: TRBV5-8
J: TRBJ1-6
size: -
D: -
DNA: TGTGCCAGCAGCTTGGATTGGGGTTCCTATAATTCACCCCTCCACTTT
CDR3: CASSLDWGSYNSPLHF